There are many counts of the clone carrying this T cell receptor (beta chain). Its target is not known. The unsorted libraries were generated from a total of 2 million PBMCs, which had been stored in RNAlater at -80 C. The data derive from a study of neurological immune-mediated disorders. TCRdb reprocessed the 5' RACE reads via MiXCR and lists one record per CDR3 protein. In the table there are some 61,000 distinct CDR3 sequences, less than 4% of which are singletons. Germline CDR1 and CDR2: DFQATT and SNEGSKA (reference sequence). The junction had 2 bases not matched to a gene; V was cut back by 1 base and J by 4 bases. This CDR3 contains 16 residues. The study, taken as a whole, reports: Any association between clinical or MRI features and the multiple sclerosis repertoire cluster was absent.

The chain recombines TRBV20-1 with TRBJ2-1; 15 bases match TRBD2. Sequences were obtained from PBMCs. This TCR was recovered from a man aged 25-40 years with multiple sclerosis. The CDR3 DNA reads TGCAGTGCTAGAGGGACTAGCGGGGGGGTTTACAATGAGCAGTTCTTC. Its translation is CSARGTSGGVYNEQFF.